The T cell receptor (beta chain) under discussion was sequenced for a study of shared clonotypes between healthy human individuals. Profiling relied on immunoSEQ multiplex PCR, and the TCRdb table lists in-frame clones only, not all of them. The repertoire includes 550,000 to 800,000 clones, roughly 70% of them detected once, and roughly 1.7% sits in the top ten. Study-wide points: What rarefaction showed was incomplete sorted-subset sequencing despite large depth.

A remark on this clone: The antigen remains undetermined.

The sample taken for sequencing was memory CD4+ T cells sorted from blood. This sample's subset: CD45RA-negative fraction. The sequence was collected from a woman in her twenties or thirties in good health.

CDR3 DNA: TGTGCCAGCAAGGGGGCTAGCACAGATACGCAGTATTTT. This codes for CASKGASTDTQYF. V is TRBV2 and J is TRBJ2-3; 7 bases fit TRBD1. CDR3 size: 13 residues. The V and J ends lost 7 bases and 0 bases, in that order; junction bases with no gene match: 1. CDR1 is SNHLY and CDR2 is FYNNEI in the germline V gene.